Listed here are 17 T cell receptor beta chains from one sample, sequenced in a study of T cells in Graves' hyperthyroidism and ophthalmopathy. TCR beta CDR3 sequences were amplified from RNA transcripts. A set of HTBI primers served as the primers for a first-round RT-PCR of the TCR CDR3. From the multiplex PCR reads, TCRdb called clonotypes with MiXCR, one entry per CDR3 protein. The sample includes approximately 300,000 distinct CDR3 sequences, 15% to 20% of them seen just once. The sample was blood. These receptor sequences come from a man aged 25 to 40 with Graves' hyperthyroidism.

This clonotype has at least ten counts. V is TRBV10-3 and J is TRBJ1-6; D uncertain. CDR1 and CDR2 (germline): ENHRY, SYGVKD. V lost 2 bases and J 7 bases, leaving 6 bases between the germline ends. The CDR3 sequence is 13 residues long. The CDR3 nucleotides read TGTGCCATCAGTGAGCAACCGAATTCACCCCTCCACTTT. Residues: CAISEQPNSPLHF.

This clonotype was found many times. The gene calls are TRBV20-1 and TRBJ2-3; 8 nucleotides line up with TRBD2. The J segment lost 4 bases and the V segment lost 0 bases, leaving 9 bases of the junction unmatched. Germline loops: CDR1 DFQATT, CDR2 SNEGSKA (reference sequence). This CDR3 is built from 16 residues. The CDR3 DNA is TGCAGTGCTAGAGATCTTACGGGAGGGCCGTCAGATACGCAGTATTTT. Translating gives CSARDLTGGPSDTQYF.

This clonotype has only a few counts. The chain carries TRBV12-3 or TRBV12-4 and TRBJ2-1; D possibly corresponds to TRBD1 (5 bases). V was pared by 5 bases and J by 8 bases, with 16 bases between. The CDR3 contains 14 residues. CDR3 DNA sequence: TGTGCCAGCAGTCCTGCAGGGTTGGAAGATGAGCAGTTCTTC. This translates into CASSPAGLEDEQFF.

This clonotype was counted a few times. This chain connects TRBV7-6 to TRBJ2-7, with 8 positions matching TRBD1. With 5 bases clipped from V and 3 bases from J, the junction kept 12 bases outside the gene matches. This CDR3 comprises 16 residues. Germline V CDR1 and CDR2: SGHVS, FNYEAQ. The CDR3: CASSRYGRDRNYEQYF. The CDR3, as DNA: TGTGCCAGCAGCCGTTACGGCCGGGACAGGAACTACGAGCAGTACTTC.

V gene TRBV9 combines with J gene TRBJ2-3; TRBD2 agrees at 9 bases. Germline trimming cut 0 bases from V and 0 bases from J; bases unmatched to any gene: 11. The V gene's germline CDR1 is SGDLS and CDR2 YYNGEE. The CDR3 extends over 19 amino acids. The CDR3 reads CASSVAGSGGFESTDTQYF. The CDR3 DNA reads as TGTGCCAGCAGCGTAGCGGGTAGCGGGGGATTCGAAAGCACAGATACGCAGTATTTT.

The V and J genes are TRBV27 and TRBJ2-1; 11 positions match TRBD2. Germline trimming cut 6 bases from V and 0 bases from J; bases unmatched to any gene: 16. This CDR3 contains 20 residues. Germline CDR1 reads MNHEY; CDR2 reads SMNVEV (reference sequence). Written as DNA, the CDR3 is TGTGCCAGCAGCCCAGCCGGGACTAGCGGCTTACAAAGCTCCTACAATGAGCAGTTCTTC. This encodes CASSPAGTSGLQSSYNEQFF.

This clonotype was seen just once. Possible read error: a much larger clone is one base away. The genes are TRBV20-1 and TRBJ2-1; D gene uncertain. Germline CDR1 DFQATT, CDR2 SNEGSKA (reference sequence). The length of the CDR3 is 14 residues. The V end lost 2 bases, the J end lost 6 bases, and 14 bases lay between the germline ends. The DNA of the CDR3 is TGCAGTGCTAGAAGGGCGGTCTACGCCAATGAGCAGTTCTTC. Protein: CSARRAVYANEQFF.

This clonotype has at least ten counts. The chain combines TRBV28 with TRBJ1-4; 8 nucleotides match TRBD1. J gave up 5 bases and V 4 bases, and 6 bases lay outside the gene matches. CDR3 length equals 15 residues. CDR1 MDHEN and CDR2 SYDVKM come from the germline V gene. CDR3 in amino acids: CASSSTTGANEKLFF. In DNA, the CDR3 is TGTGCCAGCAGTTCTACGACAGGGGCGAATGAAAAACTGTTTTTT.

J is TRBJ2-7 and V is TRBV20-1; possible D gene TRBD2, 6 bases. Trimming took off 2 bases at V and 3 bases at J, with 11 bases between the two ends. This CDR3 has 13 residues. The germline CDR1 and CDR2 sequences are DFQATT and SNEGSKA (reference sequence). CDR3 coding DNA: TGCAGTGCTAGAAATAGCGGCCTCTACGAGCAGTACTTC. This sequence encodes CSARNSGLYEQYF.

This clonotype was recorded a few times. The CDR3 reads CASAQGAATNEKLFF. CDR3 in DNA: TGTGCCAGTGCACAGGGGGCGGCAACTAATGAAAAACTGTTTTTT. The chain carries TRBV2 and TRBJ1-4; 9 bases map to TRBD1. CDR1 and CDR2 from the germline V gene are SNHLY and FYNNEI. V gave up 9 bases and J gave up 0 bases; unmatched junction bases: 5. The CDR3 consists of 15 residues.

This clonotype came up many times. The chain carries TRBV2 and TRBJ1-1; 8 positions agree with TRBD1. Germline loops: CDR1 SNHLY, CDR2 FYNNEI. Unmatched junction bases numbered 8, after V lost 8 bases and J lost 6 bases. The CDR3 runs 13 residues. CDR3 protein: CASRRTGLSEAFF. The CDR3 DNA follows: TGTGCCAGCCGAAGGACAGGGCTGTCTGAAGCTTTCTTT.

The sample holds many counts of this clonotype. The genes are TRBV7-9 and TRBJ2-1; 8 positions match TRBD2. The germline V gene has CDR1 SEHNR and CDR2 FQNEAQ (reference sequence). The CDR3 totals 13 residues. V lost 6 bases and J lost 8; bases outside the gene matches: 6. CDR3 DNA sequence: TGTGCCAGCAGATGGGCGGGAGGAGATGAGCAGTTCTTC. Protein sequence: CASRWAGGDEQFF. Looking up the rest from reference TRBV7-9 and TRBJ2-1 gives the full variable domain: DTGVSQNPRHKITKRGQNVTFRCDPISEHNRLYWYRQTLGQGPEFLTYFQNEAQLEKSRLLSDRFSAERPKGSFSTLEIQRTEQGDSAMYLCASRWAGGDEQFFGPGTRLTVL.

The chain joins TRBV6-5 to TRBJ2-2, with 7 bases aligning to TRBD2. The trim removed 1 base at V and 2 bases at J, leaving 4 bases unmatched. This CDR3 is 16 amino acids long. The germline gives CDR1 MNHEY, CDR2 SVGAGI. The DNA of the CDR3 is TGTGCCAGCAGTTACTTACCTAGCGGAAACACCGGGGAGCTGTTTTTT. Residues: CASSYLPSGNTGELFF.

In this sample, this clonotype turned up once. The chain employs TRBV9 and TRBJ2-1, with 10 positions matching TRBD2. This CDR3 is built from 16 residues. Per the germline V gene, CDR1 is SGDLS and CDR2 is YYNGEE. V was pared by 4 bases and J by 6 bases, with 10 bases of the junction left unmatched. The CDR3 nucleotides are TGTGCCAGCAGCCTCAGCCTAGCGGGAGTAGTCAATGAGCAGTTCTTC. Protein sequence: CASSLSLAGVVNEQFF.

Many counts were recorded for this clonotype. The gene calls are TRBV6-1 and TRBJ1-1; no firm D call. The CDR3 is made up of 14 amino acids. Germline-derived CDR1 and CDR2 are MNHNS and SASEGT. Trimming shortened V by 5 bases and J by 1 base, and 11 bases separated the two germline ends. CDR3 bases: TGTGCCAGCAGTTTTTCCAGCCGGAACACTGAAGCTTTCTTT. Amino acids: CASSFSSRNTEAFF.

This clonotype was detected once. The DNA for the CDR3 is TGCGCCAGCAGCTTGGCGTCCGGGGATAGTGGCTACACCTTC. It specifies CASSLASGDSGYTF. V gene TRBV5-1 combines with J gene TRBJ1-2, with D unresolved. The germline V gene encodes CDR1 SGHRS and CDR2 YFSETQ. The CDR3 is made up of 14 amino acids. Trimming took off 0 bases at V and 7 bases at J, with 13 bases between the two ends.

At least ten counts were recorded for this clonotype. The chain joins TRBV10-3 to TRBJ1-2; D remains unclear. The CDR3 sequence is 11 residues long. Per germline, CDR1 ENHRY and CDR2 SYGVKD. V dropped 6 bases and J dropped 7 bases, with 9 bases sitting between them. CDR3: CAIRREGGYTF. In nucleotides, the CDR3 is TGTGCCATCAGACGGGAGGGTGGCTACACCTTC.